What follows is one T cell receptor (beta chain) and its context. Its target is not known. This table comes from immunoSEQ multiplex PCR, and its TCRdb copy is limited to in-frame clones, with some not included. The data contain some 120,000 clones, around 90% of them singletons. Trimming took off 1 base at V and 9 bases at J, with 16 bases between the two ends. The CDR3 totals 15 residues. Germline V gives CDR1 SGHAT, CDR2 FQNNGV. This entry belongs to a study of T cell responses to AZD1222 COVID-19 vaccine. Whole-study findings and limits: Without day 14 samples, only post-peak T cell repertoires were studied.

Sequenced material: peripheral blood, taken on day 0 of AZD1222 vaccination. V and J are TRBV11-2 and TRBJ2-1; D perhaps matches TRBD2 (5 bases). This TCR was sampled from an adult in good health. The CDR3: CASSLVLAPYGEQFF. The CDR3 DNA reads as TGTGCCAGCAGCTTAGTGCTAGCCCCTTACGGTGAGCAGTTCTTC. The full variable domain, with the rest looked up from reference TRBV11-2 and TRBJ2-1, is EAGVAQSPRYKIIEKRQSVAFWCNPISGHATLYWYQQILGQGPKLLIQFQNNGVVDDSQLPKDRFSAERLKGVDSTLKIQPAKLEDSAVYLCASSLVLAPYGEQFFGPGTRLTVL.